One and the same sample provided the 26 T cell receptor beta chains below, sequenced in a study of blood T cells in healthy people across ages. A sample-barcoded 5' primer and a J-beta primer mix were used in a second PCR of about 7 to 12 cycles. TCRdb re-called the 5' RACE reads through MiXCR, storing one row per CDR3 protein. Here the sample spans over 1.5 million distinct CDR3 sequences, roughly 52% being singletons. Sequencing input: blood. These receptors were collected from a woman between 40 and 55 years old in good health.

The V gene is TRBV6-5, the J gene TRBJ2-7, with 12 bases fitting TRBD1. This CDR3 has 15 amino acids. Germline V gene sequence: CDR1 MNHEY, CDR2 SVGAGI. V was pared by 7 bases and J by 5 bases, with 9 bases of the junction left unmatched. CDR3 sequence (DNA): TGTGCCAGCACCCAGGCGGGACAGGGGGCCAACGAGCAGTACTTC. Translated: CASTQAGQGANEQYF.

This clonotype was seen only once. The V call is TRBV7-9, the J call TRBJ1-6; tentative D call: TRBD1 (5 bases). With 5 bases removed from V and 5 bases from J, the gap between germline ends came to 19 bases. The germline V gene has CDR1 SEHNR and CDR2 FQNEAQ (reference sequence). The CDR3 extends over 17 amino acids. The CDR3 loop is CASSPYRTYVDNSPLHF. The CDR3 DNA reads TGTGCCAGCAGCCCATACCGGACATATGTGGATAATTCACCCCTCCACTTT.

This chain joins TRBV4-3 and TRBJ2-5; D possibly uses TRBD1 or TRBD2 (5 bases each). Germline CDR1 is LGHNA and CDR2 is YSLEER. The V and J ends lost 4 bases and 11 bases respectively, with 20 bases between them. CDR3 length equals 14 residues. CDR3 sequence reads: CASSPRVGPTSQYF. DNA of the CDR3: TGCGCCAGCAGCCCAAGAGTGGGACCGACTTCGCAGTACTTC.

The DNA for the CDR3 is TGTGCCAGCAGCTTACTAAGACAGGGCTCCTACAATGAGCAGTTCTTC. It yields the protein CASSLLRQGSYNEQFF. V usage is TRBV7-3 and J usage is TRBJ2-1; 7 bases map to TRBD1. Germline CDR1 SGHTA, CDR2 FQGTGA. The CDR3 is 16 residues long. With V trimmed by 2 bases and J by 0 bases, 4 bases remained unmatched.

The J gene is TRBJ2-7, the V gene TRBV11-2, with a weak D call TRBD2 (6 bases). Trimming took 1 base from V and 0 from J, leaving 13 bases between them. Germline assignment: CDR1 SGHAT and CDR2 FQNNGV. This CDR3 contains 16 residues. The CDR3 protein is CASSLVGTGPSYEQYF. CDR3 sequence (DNA): TGTGCCAGCAGCTTAGTTGGGACTGGCCCCTCCTACGAGCAGTACTTC.

The rearrangement joins TRBV20-1 to TRBJ1-2, with TRBD1 as a possible D gene (5 bases). This CDR3 comprises 16 residues. V lost 1 base and J lost 4, with 19 bases in between. Germline values: CDR1 DFQATT, CDR2 SNEGSKA (reference sequence). The CDR3: CSARVLPTASIYGYTF. The CDR3 DNA follows: TGCAGTGCTAGAGTTTTGCCGACAGCGTCAATCTATGGCTACACCTTC.

This clonotype was counted only a few times. The chain is built from TRBV28 and TRBJ1-5, with D unclear. The V gene's germline CDR1 is MDHEN and CDR2 SYDVKM. This CDR3 contains 15 residues. Trimming removed 5 bases from V and 4 bases from J, with 15 bases in between. The CDR3 is CASSPSLGANQPQHF. In DNA form, the CDR3 reads TGTGCCAGCAGTCCTTCCCTTGGAGCTAATCAGCCCCAGCATTTT.

This clonotype was observed a handful of times. The chain is built from TRBV6-2 or TRBV6-3 and TRBJ2-5, with a weak D call TRBD2 (5 bases). Germline loops: CDR1 MNHEY, CDR2 SVGEGT. CDR3 length: 16 residues. V lost 5 bases to trimming and J lost 3 bases, with 19 bases between them. The CDR3 region is CASSPTGRTGKETQYF. DNA of the CDR3: TGTGCCAGCAGTCCAACCGGTAGGACTGGCAAAGAGACCCAGTACTTC.

V usage is TRBV6-1 and J usage is TRBJ2-3; D assignment may be TRBD1 or TRBD2 (6 bases each). The V end lost 9 bases, the J end lost 5 bases, and 15 bases lay between the germline ends. The CDR3 is 13 residues long. Per the germline V gene, CDR1 is MNHNS and CDR2 is SASEGT. The CDR3 loop is CASAGHARDTQYF. Here the CDR3 DNA reads TGTGCCAGTGCGGGACACGCTCGAGATACGCAGTATTTT.

This sequence joins TRBV6-2 or TRBV6-3 and TRBJ2-1, with D perhaps matching TRBD1 (5 bases). Trimming removed 1 base at V and 4 bases at J, with 20 bases between. The length of the CDR3 is 18 residues. Germline V gene lookup returns CDR1 MNHEY and CDR2 SVGEGT. CDR3 sequence reads: CASSYWGRRGLAYNEQFF. CDR3 DNA sequence: TGTGCCAGCAGTTACTGGGGCCGAAGGGGATTGGCTTACAATGAGCAGTTCTTC.

The rearrangement uses TRBV5-1 and TRBJ2-1; the D gene could be TRBD1 or TRBD2 (5 bases each). Germline CDR1 reads SGHRS; CDR2 reads YFSETQ. The CDR3 is made up of 16 amino acids. V dropped 0 bases and J dropped 0 bases, with 10 bases sitting between them. The CDR3, as DNA: TGCGCCAGCAGCTTGGCCGGGGCGTACTCCTACAATGAGCAGTTCTTC. It encodes CASSLAGAYSYNEQFF.

J is TRBJ2-7 and V is TRBV12-3 or TRBV12-4; D possibly corresponds to TRBD2 (6 bases). V was clipped by 2 bases and J by 9 bases, with 14 bases between them. The CDR3 is made up of 13 amino acids. CDR3 loop: CASSLSGPAGQYF. The CDR3 nucleotides are TGTGCCAGCAGTTTATCGGGACCAGCGGGGCAGTACTTC.

This clonotype showed up just a few times. The J gene is TRBJ1-4, the V gene TRBV4-2; D is undetermined. In germline, CDR1 is LGHNA, CDR2 YNFKEQ. Trimming stripped 0 bases from V and 0 bases from J, with 8 bases between. The CDR3 loop spans 16 amino acids. The chain's CDR3 is CASSQDPPATNEKLFF. CDR3 nucleotides: TGTGCCAGCAGCCAAGATCCACCGGCAACTAATGAAAAACTGTTTTTT.

This clonotype was seen just once. One end of the junction does not line up with germline, which may come from a read error. V and J are TRBV6-2 or TRBV6-3 and TRBJ2-4, with D perhaps given as TRBD1 or TRBD2 (6 bases each). The CDR3 spans 16 residues. Germline loops: CDR1 MNHEY, CDR2 SVGEGT. The CDR3 region is CASRRRGAGVKNIQYF. For the CDR3, the DNA is TGTGCCAGCAGACGTAGGGGGGCAGGGGTCAAAAACATTCAGTACTTT.

About this clonotype: One end of the junction varies from germline; a read error may be responsible. V is TRBV10-2 and J is TRBJ2-1, with 10 bases lining up with TRBD2. The germline gives CDR1 WSHSY, CDR2 SAAADI. The CDR3 length is 14 residues. CDR3 coding DNA: TGCGCCAGTAGTGAGCGGGGGGGGCCTAATGAGCAGTTCTTC. Amino acids: CASSERGGPNEQFF.

This clonotype was detected a few times. The chain is built from TRBV6-6 and TRBJ1-2, with TRBD1 matching 9 bases. Germline lookup yields CDR1 MNHNY and CDR2 SVGAGI (reference sequence). The CDR3 contains 14 residues. The ends lost 2 bases at V and 6 bases at J; junction bases unmatched: 4. The CDR3 protein is CASSYRGQGDGYTF. The CDR3 DNA reads TGTGCCAGCAGTTACAGGGGACAGGGCGATGGCTACACCTTC.

V and J are TRBV12-3 or TRBV12-4 and TRBJ2-1, with 11 nucleotides matching TRBD2. V trimming: 6 bases; J trimming: 1 base; junction bases outside the gene matches: 8. This CDR3 contains 17 residues. The CDR3 DNA sequence: TGTGCCAGCAGGCCTAGCGGGGGGCGACGGTCCTACAATGAGCAGTTCTTC. It specifies CASRPSGGRRSYNEQFF.

The V gene is TRBV20-1, the J gene TRBJ2-1; 10 bases match TRBD2. The ends lost 3 bases at V and 4 bases at J; junction bases unmatched: 9. This CDR3 contains 16 residues. Germline V gene data show CDR1 as DFQATT and CDR2 as SNEGSKA (reference sequence). The CDR3 DNA is TGCAGTGCTAGTCTCCCTAGCGGGGGACGATACAATGAGCAGTTCTTC. As protein: CSASLPSGGRYNEQFF.

In its sample, this clonotype was seen a few times. The V call is TRBV20-1, the J call TRBJ1-6, with no clear D. V gave up 4 bases and J gave up 10 bases, with 14 bases separating them. The CDR3 is 13 amino acids. Germline V gene sequence: CDR1 DFQATT, CDR2 SNEGSKA (reference sequence). CDR3 in amino acids: CSATRQIGSPLHF. The CDR3 DNA is TGCAGTGCTACAAGGCAGATAGGCTCACCCCTCCACTTT.

The chain uses TRBV28 and TRBJ2-1; D could derive from TRBD1 or TRBD2 (7 bases each). The CDR3 extends over 15 amino acids. V gave up 5 bases and J gave up 7 bases, with 18 bases separating them. CDR1 and CDR2 from the germline V gene are MDHEN and SYDVKM. The CDR3 region is CASSLRQGGRNEQFF. In DNA, the CDR3 is TGTGCCAGCAGTCTGAGACAGGGAGGGAGAAATGAGCAGTTCTTC.

The chain is built from TRBV7-9 and TRBJ2-1, with D hard to call. CDR1 and CDR2 from the germline V gene are SEHNR and FQNEAQ (reference sequence). This CDR3 contains 13 residues. Trimming shortened V by 1 base and J by 9 bases, and 10 bases separated the two germline ends. The CDR3 loop reads CASSLVPLSEQFF. CDR3 in DNA: TGTGCCAGCAGCTTAGTGCCCCTTAGTGAGCAGTTCTTC.

This clonotype was seen a handful of times. V usage is TRBV7-2 and J usage is TRBJ2-5, with D perhaps TRBD1 or TRBD2 (6 bases each). Germline V gene sequence: CDR1 SGHTA, CDR2 FQGNSA. The V and J ends lost 3 bases and 4 bases respectively, with 21 bases between them. The CDR3 extends over 17 amino acids. Here the CDR3 DNA reads TGTGCCAGCAGCTTTTTGGGGGGCCTAGGGACGTCAGAGACCCAGTACTTC. Translating it yields CASSFLGGLGTSETQYF.

This clonotype was seen only a few times. V gene TRBV10-3 combines with J gene TRBJ2-3, with D possibly being TRBD2 (5 bases). In germline, CDR1 is ENHRY, CDR2 SYGVKD. The length of the CDR3 is 17 residues. V was clipped by 2 bases and J by 2 bases, with 17 bases between them. In DNA form, the CDR3 reads TGTGCCATCAGTGAGAAGGGTCTACTAGACTTCACAGATACGCAGTATTTT. Its translation is CAISEKGLLDFTDTQYF.

The chain uses TRBV4-3 and TRBJ2-5, with D uncertain. Germline values: CDR1 LGHNA, CDR2 YSLEER. Trimming took 10 bases from V and 10 from J, leaving 16 bases between them. CDR3 size: 11 residues. The CDR3 loop reads CATRRGYSQYF. The CDR3, as DNA: TGCGCCACAAGGCGAGGATATAGCCAGTACTTC.

V is TRBV6-1 and J is TRBJ2-7, with TRBD2 identical over 10 bases. Germline values: CDR1 MNHNS, CDR2 SASEGT. CDR3 length equals 15 residues. V gave up 6 bases and J gave up 0 bases; unmatched junction bases: 5. CDR3 amino acids: CASRVTSGDSYEQYF. CDR3 sequence (DNA): TGTGCCAGCAGGGTCACTAGCGGGGACTCCTACGAGCAGTACTTC.

V and J are TRBV10-3 and TRBJ2-7; weak D call: TRBD1 (5 bases). This CDR3 has 13 residues. The V gene's germline CDR1 is ENHRY and CDR2 SYGVKD. Trimming stripped 10 bases from V and 3 bases from J, with 16 bases between. CDR3 in amino acids: CATEGTGIYEQYF. The DNA for the CDR3 is TGTGCCACCGAAGGAACAGGCATCTACGAGCAGTACTTC.